This T cell receptor beta chain was captured in a study of T cell responses to AZD1222 COVID-19 vaccine. Study results and limitations: Of the AZD1222 recipients, only six were seropositive at baseline. Repertoires were obtained solely post-peak T cell response.

This clone was counted only a few times. The antigen is undetermined. With 6 bases removed from V and 4 bases from J, the gap between germline ends came to 20 bases. The CDR3 is 15 amino acids. Germline-derived CDR1 and CDR2 are SGHNT and YYREEE (reference sequence). Generated by immunoSEQ multiplex PCR, the TCRdb table keeps only in-frame clones and is missing some. This sample has 120,000 or so clones, with around nine tenths found just once. This sequence was found in an adult in good health. This chain uses TRBV5-4 with TRBJ2-7; perhaps TRBD2 as D (6 bases). Here the sequenced sample was peripheral blood, taken on day 0 of AZD1222 vaccination. This CDR3 is CASKNSTGTQYEQYF. The DNA of the CDR3 is TGTGCCAGCAAAAACTCAACCGGGACTCAGTACGAGCAGTACTTC.